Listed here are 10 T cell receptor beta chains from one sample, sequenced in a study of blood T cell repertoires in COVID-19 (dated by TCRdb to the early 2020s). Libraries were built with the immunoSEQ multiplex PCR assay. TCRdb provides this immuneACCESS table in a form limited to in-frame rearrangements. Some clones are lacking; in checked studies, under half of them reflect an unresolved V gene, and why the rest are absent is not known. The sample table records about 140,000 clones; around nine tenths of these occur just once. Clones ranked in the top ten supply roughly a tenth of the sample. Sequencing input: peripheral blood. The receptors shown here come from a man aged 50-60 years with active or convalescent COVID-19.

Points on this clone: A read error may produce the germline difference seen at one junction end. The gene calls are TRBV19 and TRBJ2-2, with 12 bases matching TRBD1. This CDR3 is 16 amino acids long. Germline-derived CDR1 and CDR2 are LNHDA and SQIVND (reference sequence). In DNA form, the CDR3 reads TGTGCCAGTAGACCGGGACAGGGGGCGAATACCGGGGAGCTGTTTTTT. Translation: CASRPGQGANTGELFF.

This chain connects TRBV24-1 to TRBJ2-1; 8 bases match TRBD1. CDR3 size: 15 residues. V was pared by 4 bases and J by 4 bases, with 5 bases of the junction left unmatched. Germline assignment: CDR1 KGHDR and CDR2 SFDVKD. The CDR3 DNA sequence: TGTGCCACCAGTGAAGCCGGGACAGGATACAATGAGCAGTTCTTC. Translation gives CATSEAGTGYNEQFF.

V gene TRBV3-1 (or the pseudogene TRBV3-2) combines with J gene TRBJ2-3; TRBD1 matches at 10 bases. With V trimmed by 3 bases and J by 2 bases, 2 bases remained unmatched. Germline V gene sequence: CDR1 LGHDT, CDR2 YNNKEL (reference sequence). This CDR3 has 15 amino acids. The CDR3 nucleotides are TGTGCCAGCAGCCACGACAGGGGGCTCACAGATACGCAGTATTTT. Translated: CASSHDRGLTDTQYF.

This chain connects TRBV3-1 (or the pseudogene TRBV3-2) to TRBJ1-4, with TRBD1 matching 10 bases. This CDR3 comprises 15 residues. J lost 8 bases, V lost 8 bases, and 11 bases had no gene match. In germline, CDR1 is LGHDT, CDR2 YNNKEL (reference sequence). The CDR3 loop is CASSSGGQGNEKLFF. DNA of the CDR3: TGTGCCAGCTCCTCGGGGGGACAGGGGAACGAAAAACTGTTTTTT.

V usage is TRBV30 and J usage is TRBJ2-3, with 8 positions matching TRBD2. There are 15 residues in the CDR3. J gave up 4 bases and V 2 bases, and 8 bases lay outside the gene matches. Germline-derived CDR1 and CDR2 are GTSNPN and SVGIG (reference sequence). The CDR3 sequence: CAWSFQAGAADTQYF. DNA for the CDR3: TGTGCCTGGAGTTTCCAAGCGGGAGCGGCAGATACGCAGTATTTT.

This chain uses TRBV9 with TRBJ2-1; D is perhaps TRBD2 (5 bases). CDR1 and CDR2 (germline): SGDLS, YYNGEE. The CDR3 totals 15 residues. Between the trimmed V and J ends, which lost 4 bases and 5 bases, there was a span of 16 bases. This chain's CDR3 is CASSLLSRGDNEQFF. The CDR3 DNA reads TGTGCCAGCAGCTTATTATCCCGGGGAGACAATGAGCAGTTCTTC.

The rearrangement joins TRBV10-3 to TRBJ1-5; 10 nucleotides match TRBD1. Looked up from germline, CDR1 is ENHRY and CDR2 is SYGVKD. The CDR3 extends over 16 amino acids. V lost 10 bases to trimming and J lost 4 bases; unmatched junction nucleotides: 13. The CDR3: CASNPGTGDRNQPQHF. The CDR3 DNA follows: TGTGCCAGCAACCCCGGGACAGGGGATCGAAATCAGCCCCAGCATTTT.

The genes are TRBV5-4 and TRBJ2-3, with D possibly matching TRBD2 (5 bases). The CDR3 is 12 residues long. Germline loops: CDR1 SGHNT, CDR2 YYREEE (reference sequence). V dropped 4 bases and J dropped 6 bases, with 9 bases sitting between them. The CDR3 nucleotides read TGTGCCAGCAGCCCTAGGAGGGATACGCAGTATTTT. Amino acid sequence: CASSPRRDTQYF.

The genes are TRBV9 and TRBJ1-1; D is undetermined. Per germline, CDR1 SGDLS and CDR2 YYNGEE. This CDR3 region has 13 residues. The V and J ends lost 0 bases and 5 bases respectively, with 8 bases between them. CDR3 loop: CASSVGGRTEAFF. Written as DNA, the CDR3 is TGTGCCAGCAGCGTAGGAGGGAGGACTGAAGCTTTCTTT.

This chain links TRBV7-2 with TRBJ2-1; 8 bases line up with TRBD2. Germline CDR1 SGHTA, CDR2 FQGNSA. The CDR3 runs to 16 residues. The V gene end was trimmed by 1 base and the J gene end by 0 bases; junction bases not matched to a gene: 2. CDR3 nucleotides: TGTGCCAGCAGCTTAGGCAGCGGGAGCTCCTACAATGAGCAGTTCTTC. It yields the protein CASSLGSGSSYNEQFF.